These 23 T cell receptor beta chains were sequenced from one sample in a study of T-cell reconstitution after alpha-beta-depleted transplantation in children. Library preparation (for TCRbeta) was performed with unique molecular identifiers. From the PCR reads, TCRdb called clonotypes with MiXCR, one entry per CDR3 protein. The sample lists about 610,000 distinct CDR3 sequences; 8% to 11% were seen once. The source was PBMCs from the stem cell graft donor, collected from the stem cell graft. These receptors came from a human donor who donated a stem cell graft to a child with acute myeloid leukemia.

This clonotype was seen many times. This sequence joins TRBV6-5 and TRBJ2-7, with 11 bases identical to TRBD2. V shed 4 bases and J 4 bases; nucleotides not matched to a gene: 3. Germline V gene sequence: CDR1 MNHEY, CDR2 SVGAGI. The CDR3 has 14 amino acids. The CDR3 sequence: CASSSSGGRYEQYF. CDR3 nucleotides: TGTGCCAGCAGTTCTAGCGGGGGGAGGTACGAGCAGTACTTC.

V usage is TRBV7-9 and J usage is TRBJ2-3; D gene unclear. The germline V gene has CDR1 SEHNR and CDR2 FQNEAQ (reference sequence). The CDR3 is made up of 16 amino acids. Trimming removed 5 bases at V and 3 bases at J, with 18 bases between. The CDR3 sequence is CASSQGPNLVTDTQYF. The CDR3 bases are TGTGCCAGCAGCCAAGGACCAAATCTGGTAACAGATACGCAGTATTTT.

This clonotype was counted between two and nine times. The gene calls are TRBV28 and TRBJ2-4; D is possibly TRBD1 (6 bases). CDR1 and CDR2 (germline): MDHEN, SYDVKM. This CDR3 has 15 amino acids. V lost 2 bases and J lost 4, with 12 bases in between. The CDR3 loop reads CASSLAGTQKNIQYF. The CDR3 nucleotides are TGTGCCAGCAGTTTAGCCGGGACACAGAAAAACATTCAGTACTTC.

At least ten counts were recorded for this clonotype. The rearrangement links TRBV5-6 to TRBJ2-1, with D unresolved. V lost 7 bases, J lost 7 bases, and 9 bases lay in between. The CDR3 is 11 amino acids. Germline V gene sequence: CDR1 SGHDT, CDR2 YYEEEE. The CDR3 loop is CASYRENEQFF. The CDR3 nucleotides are TGTGCCAGCTACCGTGAAAATGAGCAGTTCTTC.

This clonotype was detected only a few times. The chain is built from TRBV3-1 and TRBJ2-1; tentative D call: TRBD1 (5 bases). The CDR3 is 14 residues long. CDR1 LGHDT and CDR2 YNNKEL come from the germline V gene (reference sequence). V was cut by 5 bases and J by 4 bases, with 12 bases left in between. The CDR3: CASSALQGYNEQFF. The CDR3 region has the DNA TGTGCCAGCAGCGCACTCCAGGGATACAATGAGCAGTTCTTC.

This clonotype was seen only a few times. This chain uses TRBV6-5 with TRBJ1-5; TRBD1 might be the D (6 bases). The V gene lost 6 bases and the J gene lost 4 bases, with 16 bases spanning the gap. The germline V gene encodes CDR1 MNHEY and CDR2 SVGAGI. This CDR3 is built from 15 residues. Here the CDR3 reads CASRQRQANNQPQHF. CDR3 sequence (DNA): TGTGCCAGCAGACAGAGACAGGCCAATAATCAGCCCCAGCATTTT.

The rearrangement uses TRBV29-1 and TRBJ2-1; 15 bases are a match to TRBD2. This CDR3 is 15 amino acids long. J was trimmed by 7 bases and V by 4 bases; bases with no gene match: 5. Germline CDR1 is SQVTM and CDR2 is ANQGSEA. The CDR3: CSVGTSGRARNEQFF. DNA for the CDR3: TGCAGCGTTGGGACTAGCGGGAGGGCCAGGAATGAGCAGTTCTTC.

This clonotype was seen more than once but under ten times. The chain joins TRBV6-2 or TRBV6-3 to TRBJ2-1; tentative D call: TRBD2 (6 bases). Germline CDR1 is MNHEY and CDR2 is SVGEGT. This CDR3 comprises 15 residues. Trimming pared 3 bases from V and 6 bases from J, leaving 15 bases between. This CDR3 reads CASSYVGTGLNEQFF. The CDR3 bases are TGTGCCAGCAGTTATGTCGGGACTGGGCTCAATGAGCAGTTCTTC.

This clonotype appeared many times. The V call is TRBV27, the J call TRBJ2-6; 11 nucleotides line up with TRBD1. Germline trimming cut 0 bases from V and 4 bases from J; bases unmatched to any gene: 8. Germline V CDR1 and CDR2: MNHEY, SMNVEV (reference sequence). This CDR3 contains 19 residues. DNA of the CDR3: TGTGCCAGCAGTTTATCCCGGACAGGGGGCGTCACCGGGGCCAACGTCCTGACTTTC. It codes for CASSLSRTGGVTGANVLTF.

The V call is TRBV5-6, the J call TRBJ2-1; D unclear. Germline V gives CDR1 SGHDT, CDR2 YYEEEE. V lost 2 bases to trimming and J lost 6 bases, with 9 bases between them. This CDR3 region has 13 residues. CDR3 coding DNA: TGTGCCAGCAGCTTACGCAGGAGCAATGAGCAGTTCTTC. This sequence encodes CASSLRRSNEQFF. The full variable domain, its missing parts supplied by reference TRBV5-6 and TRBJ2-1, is DAGVTQSPTHLIKTRGQQVTLRCSPKSGHDTVSWYQQALGQGPQFIFQYYEEEERQRGNFPDRFSGHQFPNYSSELNVNALLLGDSALYLCASSLRRSNEQFFGPGTRLTVL.

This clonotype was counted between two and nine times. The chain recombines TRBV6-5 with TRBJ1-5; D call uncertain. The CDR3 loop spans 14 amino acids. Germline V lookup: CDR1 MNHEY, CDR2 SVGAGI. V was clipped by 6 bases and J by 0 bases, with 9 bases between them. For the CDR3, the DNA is TGTGCCAGCAGAAGAGACGGTAGCAATCAGCCCCAGCATTTT. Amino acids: CASRRDGSNQPQHF.

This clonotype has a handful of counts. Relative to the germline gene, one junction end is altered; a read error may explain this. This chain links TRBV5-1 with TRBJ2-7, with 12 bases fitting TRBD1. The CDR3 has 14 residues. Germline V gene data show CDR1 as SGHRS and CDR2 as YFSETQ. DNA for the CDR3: TGCGCCAGCAGGGGGACAGGGGGCTCCCACGAGCAGTACTTC. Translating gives CASRGTGGSHEQYF.

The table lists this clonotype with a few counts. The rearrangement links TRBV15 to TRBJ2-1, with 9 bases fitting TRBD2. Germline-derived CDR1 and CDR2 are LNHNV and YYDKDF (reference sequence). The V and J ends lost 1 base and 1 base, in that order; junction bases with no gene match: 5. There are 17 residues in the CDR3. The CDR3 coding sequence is TGTGCCACCAGCAGAGGGCTAGCGGGAACATCCTACAATGAGCAGTTCTTC. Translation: CATSRGLAGTSYNEQFF.

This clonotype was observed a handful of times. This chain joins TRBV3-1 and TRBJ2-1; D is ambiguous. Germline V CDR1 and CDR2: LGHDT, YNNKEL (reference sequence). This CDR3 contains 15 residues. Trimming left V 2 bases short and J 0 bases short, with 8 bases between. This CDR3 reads CASSQLPSSYNEQFF. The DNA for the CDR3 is TGTGCCAGCAGCCAACTCCCGAGCTCCTACAATGAGCAGTTCTTC.

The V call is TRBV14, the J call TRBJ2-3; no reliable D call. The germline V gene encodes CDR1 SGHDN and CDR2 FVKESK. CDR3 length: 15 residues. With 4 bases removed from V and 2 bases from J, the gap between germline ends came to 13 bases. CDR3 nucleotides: TGTGCCAGCAGCCCTTACCGGGCCCACACAGATACGCAGTATTTT. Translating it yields CASSPYRAHTDTQYF. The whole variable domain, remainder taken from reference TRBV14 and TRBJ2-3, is EAGVTQFPSHSVIEKGQTVTLRCDPISGHDNLYWYRRVMGKEIKFLLHFVKESKQDESGMPNNRFLAERTGGTYSTLKVQPAELEDSGVYFCASSPYRAHTDTQYFGPGTRLTVL.

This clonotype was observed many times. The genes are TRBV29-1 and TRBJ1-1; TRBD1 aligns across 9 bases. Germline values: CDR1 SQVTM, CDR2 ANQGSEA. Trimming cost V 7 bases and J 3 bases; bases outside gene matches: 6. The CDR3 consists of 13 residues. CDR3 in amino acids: CSGRQGGDTEAFF. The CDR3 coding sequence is TGCAGCGGGCGACAGGGGGGGGACACTGAAGCTTTCTTT.

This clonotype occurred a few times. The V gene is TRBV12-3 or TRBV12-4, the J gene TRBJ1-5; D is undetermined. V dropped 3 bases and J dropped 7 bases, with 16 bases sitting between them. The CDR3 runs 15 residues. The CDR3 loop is CASSLDAPYIQPQHF. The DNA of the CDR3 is TGTGCCAGCAGTTTGGATGCGCCCTACATCCAGCCCCAGCATTTT.

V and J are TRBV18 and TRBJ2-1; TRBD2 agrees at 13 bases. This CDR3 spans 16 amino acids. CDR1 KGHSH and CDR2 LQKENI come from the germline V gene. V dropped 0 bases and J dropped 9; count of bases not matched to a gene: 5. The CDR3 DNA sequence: TGTGCCAGCTCACCACCCGGGACTAGCGGGACTCCTGAGCAGTTCTTC. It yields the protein CASSPPGTSGTPEQFF.

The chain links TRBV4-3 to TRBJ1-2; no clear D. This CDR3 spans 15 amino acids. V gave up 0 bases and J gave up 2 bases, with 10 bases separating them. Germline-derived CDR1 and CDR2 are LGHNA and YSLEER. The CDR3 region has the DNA TGCGCCAGCAGCCAAGATCGTCGGGCCAACTATGGCTACACCTTC. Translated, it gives CASSQDRRANYGYTF.

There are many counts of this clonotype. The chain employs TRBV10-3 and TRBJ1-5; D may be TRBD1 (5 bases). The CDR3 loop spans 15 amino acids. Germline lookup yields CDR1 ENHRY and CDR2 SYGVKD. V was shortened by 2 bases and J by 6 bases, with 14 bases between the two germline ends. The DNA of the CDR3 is TGTGCCATCAGTGAGGGGAGAAAGGGGACTCAGCCCCAGCATTTT. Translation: CAISEGRKGTQPQHF.

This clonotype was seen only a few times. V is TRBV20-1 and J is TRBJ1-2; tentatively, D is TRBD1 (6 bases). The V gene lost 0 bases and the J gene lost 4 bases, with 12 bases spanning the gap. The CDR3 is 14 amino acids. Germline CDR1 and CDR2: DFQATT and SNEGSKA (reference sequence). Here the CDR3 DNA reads TGCAGTGCTAGAGATGCGGGCAGGGGCTATGGCTACACCTTC. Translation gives CSARDAGRGYGYTF.

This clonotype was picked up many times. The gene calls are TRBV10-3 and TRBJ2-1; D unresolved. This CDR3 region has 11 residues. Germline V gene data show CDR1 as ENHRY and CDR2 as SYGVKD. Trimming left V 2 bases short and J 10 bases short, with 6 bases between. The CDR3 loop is CAISEQQEQFF. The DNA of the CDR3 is TGTGCCATCAGTGAGCAACAGGAGCAGTTCTTC.

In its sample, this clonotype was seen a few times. CDR3 DNA: TGTGCCAGCAGCCAGGCCCGAAGGTCGGAGACCCAGTACTTC. Protein sequence: CASSQARRSETQYF. This rearrangement joins TRBV7-2 to TRBJ2-5; no firm D call. Germline assignment: CDR1 SGHTA and CDR2 FQGNSA. The CDR3 covers 14 residues. V dropped 5 bases and J dropped 5 bases, with 15 bases sitting between them.